The clone carrying this TCR beta chain was counted a few times. Its antigen is unidentified. The data stem from a study of T-cell memory formation after mild COVID-19. The study's findings and limits: Among contracting clones, CD4+ were mainly CM/EM and CD8+ enriched in EMRA.

TCRdb re-analysed the 5' RACE reads in MiXCR, keeping a single row per CDR3 protein. Of around 510,000 distinct CDR3 sequences in the sample, about 20% were seen once. The ends were cut back, 5 bases at V and 1 base at J, with 11 bases in the middle. The germline gives CDR1 SEHNR, CDR2 FQNEAQ (reference sequence). The CDR3 runs to 14 residues. The receptor was isolated from an adult woman who had mild COVID-19 (a few samples of this study predate the infection). Cell type and time point are not known. The chain recombines TRBV7-9 with TRBJ1-1; D gene uncertain. The sequenced sample consisted of PBMCs or a T cell subset sorted from them (not recorded which). CDR3 nucleotide sequence: TGTGCCAGCAGCCGCGCGGTGCCGAACACTGAAGCTTTCTTT. It codes for CASSRAVPNTEAFF.